These 11 T cell receptor beta chains were sequenced from one sample in a study of Graves' ophthalmopathy and Graves' hyperthyroidism. Researchers took RNA transcripts and amplified TCR beta CDR3 regions from them. Investigators did first-round RT-PCR with HTBI primers, then second-round multiplex PCR. Using its own MiXCR run on the multiplex PCR reads, TCRdb lists one record per CDR3 protein. The sample lists just over 600,000 distinct CDR3 sequences, 20% to 25% occurring once. The sample consisted of peripheral blood. Receptors originate from a woman aged 18-29 years with stable Graves' hyperthyroidism. Some clones in this sample may be carry-over from other donors' samples.

The chain carries TRBV14 and TRBJ1-1, with a possible D match to TRBD1 (5 bases). Germline CDR1 SGHDN, CDR2 FVKESK. The CDR3 runs 13 residues. V shed 5 bases and J shed 3 bases, with 10 bases lying between them. In DNA form, the CDR3 reads TGTGCCAGCAGCAAAACAGGAGACACTGAAGCTTTCTTT. Protein product: CASSKTGDTEAFF.

This clonotype was recorded many times. V usage is TRBV12-3 or TRBV12-4 and J usage is TRBJ1-3; D ambiguous. This CDR3 has 14 amino acids. Trimming removed 2 bases at V and 7 bases at J, with 12 bases between. CDR3 amino acids: CASSLLAARNTIYF. CDR3 in DNA: TGTGCCAGCAGTTTACTGGCAGCTCGGAACACCATATATTTT.

J is TRBJ1-6 and V is TRBV10-3, with a weak D call TRBD1 (5 bases). The CDR3 has 13 amino acids. Trimming stripped 11 bases from V and 7 bases from J, with 15 bases between. Germline lookup yields CDR1 ENHRY and CDR2 SYGVKD. CDR3 in amino acids: CASGGVNNSPLHF. The CDR3, as DNA: TGTGCCTCGGGAGGGGTGAACAATTCACCCCTCCACTTT.

This clonotype was detected ten times or more. This chain links TRBV28 with TRBJ2-5, with TRBD1 as a possible D gene (5 bases). This CDR3 is 13 amino acids long. Germline-derived CDR1 and CDR2 are MDHEN and SYDVKM. Trimming left V 7 bases short and J 3 bases short, with 12 bases between. The CDR3 region is CASTRDSKETQYF. DNA of the CDR3: TGTGCCAGCACTCGCGACAGCAAAGAGACCCAGTACTTC.

In its sample, this clonotype was seen many times. This sequence may be a read error, since a much larger clone differs from it by one base. The V and J genes are TRBV13 and TRBJ2-7; 7 bases map to TRBD1. Germline V gives CDR1 PRHDT, CDR2 FYEKMQ (reference sequence). The CDR3 is 14 residues long. V was pared by 2 bases and J by 2 bases, with 3 bases of the junction left unmatched. The CDR3 reads CASSLLQGTYEQYF. The CDR3, as DNA: TGTGCCAGCAGCTTATTACAGGGGACCTACGAGCAGTACTTC. The full variable domain, completed using reference TRBV13 and TRBJ2-7, is AAGVIQSPRHLIKEKRETATLKCYPIPRHDTVYWYQQGPGQDPQFLISFYEKMQSDKGSIPDRFSAQQFSDYHSELNMSSLELGDSALYFCASSLLQGTYEQYFGPGTRLTVT.

A word on this clonotype: A much bigger clone sits one base away, suggesting this may be a read error. V is TRBV12-3 or TRBV12-4 and J is TRBJ1-1, with D hard to call. The CDR3 extends over 14 amino acids. Trimming cost V 2 bases and J 1 base, with 8 bases left between them. The DNA of the CDR3 is TGTGCCAGCAGTTTAAGACGGACGAACACTGAAGCTTTCTTT. Protein sequence: CASSLRRTNTEAFF.

This clonotype was counted at least ten times. The CDR3 DNA sequence: TGTGCCAGCAGTTTATTGGGGGGCAGCAGCAATCAGCCCCAGCATTTT. Translation: CASSLLGGSSNQPQHF. The chain joins TRBV28 to TRBJ1-5; tentatively, D is TRBD1 (6 bases). V was trimmed by 1 base and J by 1 base, leaving 11 bases between them. CDR1 is MDHEN, CDR2 SYDVKM, per germline. The CDR3 totals 16 residues.

This rearrangement joins TRBV28 to TRBJ2-7; D possibly corresponds to TRBD1 (5 bases). The CDR3 runs to 13 residues. From germline, CDR1 is MDHEN and CDR2 SYDVKM. V was shortened by 3 bases and J by 2 bases, with 8 bases between the two germline ends. The CDR3 DNA is TGTGCCAGCAGTTTCCCAGGGCCCTACGAGCAGTACTTC. Protein sequence: CASSFPGPYEQYF.

This clonotype has at least ten counts. The chain links TRBV5-1 to TRBJ2-5; 9 nucleotides match TRBD2. This CDR3 is built from 15 residues. V lost 3 bases and J lost 5; bases outside the gene matches: 8. Germline V gene sequence: CDR1 SGHRS, CDR2 YFSETQ. CDR3 in amino acids: CASSSRGGAGETQYF. CDR3 in DNA: TGCGCCAGCAGCTCCCGCGGGGGGGCCGGGGAGACCCAGTACTTC.

The CDR3 region is CASSSIAGNTGELFF. CDR3 in DNA: TGTGCCAGCAGCTCAATAGCGGGGAACACCGGGGAGCTGTTTTTT. The chain is built from TRBV11-2 and TRBJ2-2; 7 positions agree with TRBD2. Germline CDR1 SGHAT, CDR2 FQNNGV. V lost 4 bases and J lost 1; bases outside the gene matches: 3. This CDR3 has 15 residues.

In this sample, this clonotype turned up many times. This chain uses TRBV12-3 or TRBV12-4 with TRBJ2-2, with 10 bases lining up with TRBD1. This CDR3 spans 18 amino acids. V lost 2 bases to trimming and J lost 2 bases; unmatched junction nucleotides: 8. The CDR3 is CASSLWRWDRGNTGELFF. Written as DNA, the CDR3 is TGTGCCAGCAGTTTATGGAGATGGGACAGGGGAAACACCGGGGAGCTGTTTTTT.